This note documents a single T cell receptor (beta chain) sequence. The antigen remains unidentified. Sequencing used immunoSEQ multiplex PCR; TCRdb keeps in-frame clones, though not all of them. The data contain about 91,000 clones, just over 85% of them singletons. This entry is derived from a study of OX40 agonist ivuxolimab in advanced cancers. Study background: It was ivuxolimab, an agonistic anti-OX40 (CD134) antibody, that patients were treated with.

Findings and caveats of the study: Low normalized clonal expansion also occurred in some nonresponding patients. More expanded clones were seen, on average, in CD8+ T cells than in CD4+. Relatively little clonal expansion, among the lowest observed, appeared in partial responders at 0.1-3.0 mg/kg.

The CDR3 length is 13 residues. V was cut by 7 bases and J by 7 bases, with 16 bases left in between. The germline V gene encodes CDR1 MDHEN and CDR2 SYDVKM. The sample in question was CD4+ or CD8+ T cells sorted from blood, obtained in a trial of the OX40 agonist ivuxolimab. The receptor was derived from an adult with an advanced solid tumor such as melanoma, head and neck, liver or kidney cancer. The rearrangement joins TRBV28 to TRBJ1-2, with D tentatively TRBD1 (6 bases). In nucleotides, the CDR3 is TGTGCCAGCACCGGGGCACAGGGACGTGGCTACACCTTC. The encoded protein is CASTGAQGRGYTF.